These 22 T cell receptor beta chains came from one sample sequenced in a study of a mutant IDH1 vaccine in newly diagnosed glioma. TCRdb keeps only in-frame clones here, not all; method: immunoSEQ multiplex PCR. The sample has tens of thousands of clones; around four fifths are singletons. Time point of the sample: week 35, safety follow-up. With topical imiquimod, each dose of the vaccine consisted of 300 ug of mutant IDH1 20-mer peptide. No antigen is known for these receptors. The sample was PBMCs, taken from a glioma patient whose treatment included an IDH1 peptide vaccine. These receptors all come from a young man with glioma.

This clone has a single count. This chain joins TRBV9 and TRBJ1-6; maybe TRBD1 (5 bases). The CDR3 loop spans 18 amino acids. Germline assignment: CDR1 SGDLS and CDR2 YYNGEE. V was clipped by 2 bases and J by 0 bases, with 15 bases between them. The CDR3 sequence: CASSVGDGASSYNSPLHF. The CDR3 nucleotides read TGTGCCAGCAGCGTGGGGGATGGGGCAAGCTCCTATAATTCACCCCTCCACTTT. The variable domain in full, with the rest retrieved from reference TRBV9 and TRBJ1-6, is DSGVTQTPKHLITATGQRVTLRCSPRSGDLSVYWYQQSLDQGLQFLIQYYNGEERAKGNILERFSAQQFPDLHSELNLSSLELGDSALYFCASSVGDGASSYNSPLHFGNGTRLTVT.

This clone was recorded only once. J is TRBJ2-7 and V is TRBV7-2, with unresolved D. The CDR3 is made up of 14 amino acids. Germline V lookup: CDR1 SGHTA, CDR2 FQGNSA. With 1 base removed from V and 6 bases from J, the gap between germline ends came to 13 bases. CDR3 in DNA: TGTGCCAGCAGCTTAGGGCCTTCAGGTGGCGAGCAGTACTTC. It encodes CASSLGPSGGEQYF.

The rearrangement joins TRBV2 to TRBJ2-7, with unresolved D. The CDR3 runs 13 residues. Per the germline V gene, CDR1 is SNHLY and CDR2 is FYNNEI. Trimming removed 2 bases from V and 7 bases from J, with 12 bases in between. CDR3 bases: TGTGCCAGCAGTGAAAGAGGAACGAGGGAGCAGTACTTC. Translated, it gives CASSERGTREQYF. The entire variable domain, with the rest obtained from reference TRBV2 and TRBJ2-7, is as follows: EPEVTQTPSHQVTQMGQEVILRCVPISNHLYFYWYRQILGQKVEFLVSFYNNEISEKSEIFDDQFSVERPDGSNFTLKIRSTKLEDSAMYFCASSERGTREQYFGPGTRLTVT.

The V call is TRBV7-7, the J call TRBJ2-7; D is unclear. V lost 5 bases, J lost 1 base, and 12 bases lay in between. CDR1 and CDR2 from the germline V gene are SSHAT and FNYEAQ (reference sequence). The CDR3 is made up of 14 amino acids. The CDR3 reads CASSPTPDSYEQYF. CDR3 nucleotides: TGTGCCAGCAGCCCCACCCCGGATTCCTACGAGCAGTACTTC.

This clone was counted a single time. In nucleotides, the CDR3 is TGCAGTGCTAGAGATGTGGGGGTGCAGTACTTC. Its protein product is CSARDVGVQYF. J is TRBJ2-7 and V is TRBV20-1; D assignment may be TRBD1 or TRBD2 (5 bases each). The germline V and J ends were trimmed by 0 bases and 9 bases, with 9 bases remaining between them. Germline V lookup: CDR1 DFQATT, CDR2 SNEGSKA (reference sequence). This CDR3 has 11 residues.

This clone has just a few counts. V usage is TRBV7-9 and J usage is TRBJ2-2; possible D gene TRBD2, 6 bases. The ends were cut back, 1 base at V and 1 base at J, with 13 bases in the middle. Germline lookup yields CDR1 SEHNR and CDR2 FQNEAQ (reference sequence). The CDR3 sequence is 17 residues long. The CDR3 sequence is CASSLGRGALNTGELFF. CDR3 in DNA: TGTGCCAGCAGCTTAGGGCGGGGCGCCCTGAACACCGGGGAGCTGTTTTTT.

The chain has TRBV11-2 and TRBJ2-1; TRBD2 matches at 9 bases. The germline V gene has CDR1 SGHAT and CDR2 FQNNGV. CDR3 length: 15 amino acids. V lost 4 bases and J lost 4; bases outside the gene matches: 5. For the CDR3, the DNA is TGTGCCAGCAGCTCCCTAGCGGGGAATTACAATGAGCAGTTCTTC. Translation gives CASSSLAGNYNEQFF.

The chain has TRBV7-6 and TRBJ2-3; D is ambiguous. Deletions cut 5 bases from V and 2 bases from J, with 8 bases between. Per germline, CDR1 SGHVS and CDR2 FNYEAQ. CDR3 length: 13 residues. In nucleotides, the CDR3 is TGTGCCAGCAGCCCTCGGGCCACAGATACGCAGTATTTT. Amino acid sequence: CASSPRATDTQYF.

The rearrangement uses TRBV21-1 and TRBJ2-1; no DNA check was done on the table's D call, TRBD2. TRBV21-1 is marked as a pseudogene. The CDR3 is made up of 15 amino acids. CDR3 coding DNA: TGTGCCAGCAGCAAAAACCCTAGCTCCTACAATGAGCAGTTCTTC. It codes for CASSKNPSSYNEQFF.

The chain has TRBV11-2 and TRBJ1-6; a weak D match, TRBD1 (6 bases). The CDR3 loop spans 16 amino acids. The ends were cut back, 3 bases at V and 1 base at J, with 10 bases in the middle. CDR1 is SGHAT and CDR2 is FQNNGV in the germline V gene. In DNA, the CDR3 is TGTGCCAGCAGCTTCAGGGGAGGGTCCTATAATTCACCCCTCCACTTT. Amino acid sequence: CASSFRGGSYNSPLHF.

The rearrangement uses TRBV4-2 and TRBJ2-7, with 11 bases lining up with TRBD2. The CDR3 extends over 16 amino acids. The ends lost 4 bases at V and 7 bases at J; junction bases unmatched: 12. Germline values: CDR1 LGHNA, CDR2 YNFKEQ. The CDR3 DNA sequence: TGTGCCAGCAGCCCGGGGACTAGCGGCTTGGCCCTGGAGCAGTACTTC. It yields the protein CASSPGTSGLALEQYF.

The chain joins TRBV27 to TRBJ2-1; 8 nucleotides match TRBD1. The V segment lost 3 bases and the J segment 2 bases; nucleotides outside the gene matches: 3. CDR1 is MNHEY and CDR2 is SMNVEV in the germline V gene (reference sequence). This CDR3 is built from 15 residues. CDR3 in DNA: TGTGCCAGCAGTTTTGGACAGGGACCCTACAATGAGCAGTTCTTC. Translating gives CASSFGQGPYNEQFF.

V usage is TRBV30 and J usage is TRBJ1-1; 9 positions agree with TRBD1. This CDR3 is 13 amino acids long. Germline assignment: CDR1 GTSNPN and CDR2 SVGIG (reference sequence). The CDR3 DNA sequence: TGTGCTTCCCGAGGACAGGGGTGGACTGAAGCTTTCTTT. It codes for CASRGQGWTEAFF.

The rearrangement uses TRBV5-4 and TRBJ1-1, with D possibly TRBD1 on 5 matching bases. Germline V CDR1 and CDR2: SGHNT, YYREEE (reference sequence). This CDR3 comprises 16 residues. V lost 4 bases, J lost 0 bases, and 16 bases lay in between. The CDR3 reads CASSPLRDSLNTEAFF. CDR3 sequence (DNA): TGTGCCAGCAGCCCCCTCCGGGACTCCTTGAACACTGAAGCTTTCTTT. The full variable domain, its missing parts supplied by reference TRBV5-4 and TRBJ1-1, is ETGVTQSPTHLIKTRGQQVTLRCSSQSGHNTVSWYQQALGQGPQFIFQYYREEENGRGNFPPRFSGLQFPNYSSELNVNALELDDSALYLCASSPLRDSLNTEAFFGQGTRLTVV.

This chain links TRBV2 with TRBJ2-1, with 9 bases fitting TRBD1. Trimming removed 2 bases from V and 5 bases from J; junction bases left unmatched: 10. The germline gives CDR1 SNHLY, CDR2 FYNNEI. This CDR3 contains 17 residues. CDR3 loop: CASSERVGGQGNNEQFF. Here the CDR3 DNA reads TGTGCCAGCAGTGAAAGGGTAGGGGGACAGGGAAACAATGAGCAGTTCTTC.

The chain is built from TRBV2 and TRBJ2-7; D is ambiguous. With 3 bases removed from V and 4 bases from J, the gap between germline ends came to 10 bases. The CDR3 extends over 13 amino acids. Germline CDR1 is SNHLY and CDR2 is FYNNEI. CDR3 nucleotide sequence: TGTGCCAGCAGTGACAATCTGGGGTACGAGCAGTACTTC. It encodes CASSDNLGYEQYF.

V and J are TRBV18 and TRBJ2-7; 11 positions match TRBD1. This CDR3 has 14 amino acids. The V segment lost 2 bases and the J segment 4 bases; nucleotides outside the gene matches: 1. The germline V gene has CDR1 KGHSH and CDR2 LQKENI. The CDR3 here is CASSPGQGAYEQYF. The CDR3 nucleotides are TGTGCCAGCTCACCAGGACAGGGGGCATACGAGCAGTACTTC.

The chain couples TRBV29-1 to TRBJ2-7; TRBD2 is a possible D gene (6 bases). In germline, CDR1 is SQVTM, CDR2 ANQGSEA. V gave up 0 bases and J gave up 5 bases, with 11 bases separating them. The CDR3 runs to 13 residues. The CDR3 DNA reads as TGCAGCGTTGAAGATCTTCCGGGAGACGAGCAGTACTTC. It yields the protein CSVEDLPGDEQYF.

This clone was counted once. Relative to the germline gene, one junction end is altered; a read error may explain this. This chain joins TRBV5-6 and TRBJ2-3; tentatively, D is TRBD1 or TRBD2 (5 bases each). This CDR3 comprises 12 residues. CDR1 is SGHDT and CDR2 is YYEEEE in the germline V gene. CDR3 loop: CASSLTGLEEDF. The CDR3 DNA reads as TGTGCCAGCAGCTTGACAGGCCTGGAGGAGGATTTT.

J is TRBJ2-1 and V is TRBV5-1; D is possibly TRBD2 (5 bases). Trimming took 8 bases from V and 0 from J, leaving 12 bases between them. CDR1 and CDR2 (germline): SGHRS, YFSETQ. The CDR3 has 14 amino acids. The CDR3 nucleotides read TGCGCCAGTCGAGCGGAGAGCTCCTACAATGAGCAGTTCTTC. Translated, it gives CASRAESSYNEQFF.

This clone has a handful of counts. This chain joins TRBV5-4 and TRBJ1-2; D gene unclear. Germline CDR1 and CDR2: SGHNT and YYREEE (reference sequence). The V end lost 2 bases, the J end lost 5 bases, and 10 bases lay between the germline ends. This CDR3 is built from 13 residues. The CDR3, as DNA: TGTGCCAGCAGCTTATCGGGAGGATATGGCTACACCTTC. Its translation is CASSLSGGYGYTF.

This clone has only a few counts. This rearrangement joins TRBV30 to TRBJ1-1; D not certain. Looked up from germline, CDR1 is GTSNPN and CDR2 is SVGIG (reference sequence). This CDR3 region has 13 residues. Trimming removed 0 bases from V and 1 base from J, with 6 bases in between. For the CDR3, the DNA is TGTGCCTGGAGTGTACTCGGGAACACTGAAGCTTTCTTT. This gives the protein CAWSVLGNTEAFF. Complete variable domain (other parts from reference TRBV30 and TRBJ1-1): SQTIHQWPATLVQPVGSPLSLECTVEGTSNPNLYWYRQAAGRGLQLLFYSVGIGQISSEVPQNLSASRPQDRQFILSSKKLLLSDSGFYLCAWSVLGNTEAFFGQGTRLTVV.